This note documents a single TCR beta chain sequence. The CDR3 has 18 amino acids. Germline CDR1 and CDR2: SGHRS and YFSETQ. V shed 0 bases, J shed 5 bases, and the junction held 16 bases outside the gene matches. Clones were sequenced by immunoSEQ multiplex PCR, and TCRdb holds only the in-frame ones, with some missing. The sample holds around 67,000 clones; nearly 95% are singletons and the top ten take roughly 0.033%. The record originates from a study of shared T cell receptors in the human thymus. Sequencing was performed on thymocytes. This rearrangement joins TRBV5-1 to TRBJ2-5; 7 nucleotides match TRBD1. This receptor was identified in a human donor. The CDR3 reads CASSLDLFQRGQGETQYF. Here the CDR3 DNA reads TGCGCCAGCAGCTTGGATCTATTCCAGAGGGGGCAAGGCGAGACCCAGTACTTC.